This record covers a single TCR delta chain. Its specificity is not known. After alphabeta T cell depletion, CD3+ Vdelta1+ Vdelta2- thymocytes were sorted. Sequences come from RNA converted to cDNA by reverse transcription. The CDR3 regions were amplified by multiplex PCR from V-gene primers to a constant-region primer. TCRdb called clones from the multiplex PCR reads again using CATT. The sample records 70,000 or so delta-chain clones, around 32% being singletons. The sample is drawn from a study of Vδ1+ human thymocytes. With V trimmed by 0 bases and J by 7 bases, 19 bases remained unmatched. Germline V CDR1 and CDR2: TSWWSYY, QGS. The CDR3 sequence is 20 residues long. Overall study findings and caveats: Thymic delta-chain repertoires held roughly 18% Vdelta2 sequences and few Vdelta3, despite high sort purity. In the thymus, TRG and TRD repertoires looked highly polyclonal with Gaussian CDR3 lengths. Donors shared many TRG clonotypes but few TRD clonotypes.

The sample comprised Vdelta1+ gamma-delta thymocytes from the thymus. Subset given: FACS-sorted CD3+ TCRalphabeta- TCRVdelta1+ TCRVdelta2- thymocytes. The chain couples TRDV1 to TRDJ1, with TRDD3 matching 11 bases. This clonotype was sampled from a boy under three years old who had congenital heart surgery. CDR3 sequence reads: CALGELSPTGVLGDSGKLIF. CDR3 sequence (DNA): TGTGCTCTTGGGGAACTGAGTCCCACGGGGGTACTGGGGGATAGCGGTAAACTCATCTTT.